The source of this T cell receptor beta chain is a study of monozygotic twins with inflammatory bowel disease. Germline loops: CDR1 MDHEN, CDR2 SYDVKM. The CDR3 extends over 13 amino acids. Per individual sample, eight separate reactions were used to make cDNA. TCRdb reprocessed the 5' RACE reads, with one entry per CDR3 protein and no DNA. The listing contains roughly 320,000 distinct CDR3 sequences. The source is a human donor with ulcerative colitis or Crohn's disease, or a healthy co-twin of an affected twin (not recorded which). What was sequenced was blood. This chain connects TRBV28 to TRBJ1-2. CDR3 region: CASRPTANYGYTF.